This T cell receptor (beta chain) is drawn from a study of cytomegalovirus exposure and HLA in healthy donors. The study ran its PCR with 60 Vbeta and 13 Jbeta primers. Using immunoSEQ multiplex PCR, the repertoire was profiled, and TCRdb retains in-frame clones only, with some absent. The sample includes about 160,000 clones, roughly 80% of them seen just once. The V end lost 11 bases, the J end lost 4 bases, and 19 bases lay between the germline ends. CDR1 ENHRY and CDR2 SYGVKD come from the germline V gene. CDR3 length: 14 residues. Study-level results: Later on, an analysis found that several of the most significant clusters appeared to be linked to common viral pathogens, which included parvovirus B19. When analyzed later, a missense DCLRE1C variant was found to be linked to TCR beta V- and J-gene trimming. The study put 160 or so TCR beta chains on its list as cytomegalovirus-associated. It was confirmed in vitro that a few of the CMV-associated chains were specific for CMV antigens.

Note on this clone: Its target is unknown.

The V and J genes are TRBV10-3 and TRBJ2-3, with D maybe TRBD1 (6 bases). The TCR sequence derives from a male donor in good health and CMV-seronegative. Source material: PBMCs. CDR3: CASSQGTTADTQYF. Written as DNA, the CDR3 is TGTGCCTCATCACAGGGAACCACAGCAGATACGCAGTATTTT.